This T cell receptor beta chain was obtained from a study of blood T cells in healthy people across ages. Notes on the study in general: Unknown CMV status may confound age-related changes in expanded clones. As age increased, TCR beta diversity per million T cells fell in a roughly linear fashion. Those diversity estimates obtained from one million T cells were thought to be underestimates.

Comments on this clonotype: Its antigen is currently unknown.

Through a sample-barcoded 5' primer and a J-beta primer mix, a second PCR was run for roughly 7 to 11 cycles. Sequencing yielded, for each sample, at least 2.5 million paired-end reads carrying CDR3. MiXCR, applied by TCRdb to the 5' RACE reads, yields one record per CDR3 protein. The table has approximately 800,000 distinct CDR3 sequences, roughly 50% seen once. This TCR was recovered from a man older than 75 in good health. Sequencing was performed on blood.

In DNA, the CDR3 is TGTGCCAGCAGCCTACGATACTACAATGAGCAGTACTTC. It codes for CASSLRYYNEQYF. V usage is TRBV12-3 or TRBV12-4 and J usage is TRBJ2-1; D is unclear. The DNA end favors TRBJ2-7, so the J call may be wrong. The CDR3 consists of 13 residues.